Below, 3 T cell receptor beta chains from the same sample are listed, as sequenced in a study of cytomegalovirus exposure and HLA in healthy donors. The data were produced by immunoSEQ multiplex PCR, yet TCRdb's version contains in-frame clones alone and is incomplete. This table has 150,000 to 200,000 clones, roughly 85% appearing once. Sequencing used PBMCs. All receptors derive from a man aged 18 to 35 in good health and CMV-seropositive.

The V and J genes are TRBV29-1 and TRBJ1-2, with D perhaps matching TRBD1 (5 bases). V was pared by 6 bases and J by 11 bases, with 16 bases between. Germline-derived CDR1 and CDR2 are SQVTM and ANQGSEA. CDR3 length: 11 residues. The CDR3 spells CSVDYSGYYTF. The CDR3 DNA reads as TGCAGCGTAGATTATTCAGGGTATTACACCTTC.

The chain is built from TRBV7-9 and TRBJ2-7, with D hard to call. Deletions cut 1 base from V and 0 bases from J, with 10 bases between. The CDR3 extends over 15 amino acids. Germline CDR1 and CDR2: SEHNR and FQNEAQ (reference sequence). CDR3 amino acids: CASSLDSDNSYEQYF. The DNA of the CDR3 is TGTGCCAGCAGCTTAGACAGTGACAACTCCTACGAGCAGTACTTC.

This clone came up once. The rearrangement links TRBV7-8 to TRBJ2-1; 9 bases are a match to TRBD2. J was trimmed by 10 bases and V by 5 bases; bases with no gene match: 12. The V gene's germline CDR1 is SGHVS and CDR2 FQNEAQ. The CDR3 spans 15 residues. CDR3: CASSPTGGRAGEQFF. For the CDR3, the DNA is TGTGCCAGCAGCCCCACTGGCGGGAGGGCCGGAGAGCAGTTCTTC.